The 22 T cell receptor beta chains listed next were all sequenced from one sample in a study of beta chain features in type 1 diabetes. TCRB transcripts that were expressed got sequenced, as all of the isolated RNA had been reverse transcribed. Clones were read by immunoSEQ multiplex PCR, and TCRdb kept only the in-frame ones, dropping some. In the table there are about half a million clones, roughly 31% of which are singletons. Sequencing input: naive CD4+ T cells from blood. All receptors come from a man between 18 and 35 years old in good health.

In this sample, this clone turned up a few times. V usage is TRBV2 and J usage is TRBJ1-1; D may be TRBD1 (5 bases). Germline CDR1 and CDR2: SNHLY and FYNNEI. The CDR3 has 12 residues. V was trimmed by 7 bases and J by 1 base, leaving 7 bases between them. The CDR3 coding sequence is TGTGCCAGCACACAGGAGAACACTGAAGCTTTCTTT. Its translation: CASTQENTEAFF.

This clone was seen only a few times. The CDR3: CASSQYPAGGSEQFF. Written as DNA, the CDR3 is TGCGCCAGCAGCCAATACCCAGCGGGAGGGTCTGAGCAGTTCTTC. The rearrangement uses TRBV4-1 and TRBJ2-1, with TRBD2 matching 10 bases. The germline gives CDR1 MGHRA, CDR2 YSYEKL. Trimming removed 2 bases from V and 9 bases from J; junction bases left unmatched: 7. This CDR3 is built from 15 residues.

The chain recombines TRBV7-9 with TRBJ1-1; D call uncertain. Trimming left V 3 bases short and J 0 bases short, with 8 bases between. The CDR3 covers 14 residues. Germline V gene lookup returns CDR1 SEHNR and CDR2 FQNEAQ (reference sequence). The CDR3 DNA follows: TGTGCCAGCAGCTTTCCCGGATTGAACACTGAAGCTTTCTTT. It specifies CASSFPGLNTEAFF.

The CDR3 DNA follows: TGTGCCAGCAGCAGAGGGACTAGTCTTGATACGCAGTATTTT. Protein product: CASSRGTSLDTQYF. The rearrangement joins TRBV7-3 to TRBJ2-3; 8 bases are a match to TRBD2. Germline assignment: CDR1 SGHTA and CDR2 FQGTGA. The CDR3 is made up of 14 amino acids. Trimming at V came to 5 bases and at J to 6 bases, leaving 7 bases not matched to a gene.

V usage is TRBV11-2 and J usage is TRBJ2-4; D is ambiguous. Looked up from germline, CDR1 is SGHAT and CDR2 is FQNNGV. The CDR3 length is 14 residues. V was trimmed by 3 bases and J by 4 bases, leaving 10 bases between them. CDR3 sequence (DNA): TGTGCCAGCAGCTTTGGAGTGGTGAAAAACATTCAGTACTTC. Amino acid sequence: CASSFGVVKNIQYF.

In its sample, this clone was seen a few times. The rearrangement links TRBV7-2 to TRBJ2-1; D is uncertain. Germline V gene sequence: CDR1 SGHTA, CDR2 FQGNSA. The CDR3 contains 15 residues. Trimming left V 0 bases short and J 3 bases short, with 9 bases between. The CDR3 protein is CASSLAPASYNEQFF. CDR3 coding DNA: TGTGCCAGCAGCTTAGCCCCGGCCAGCTACAATGAGCAGTTCTTC.

The rearrangement joins TRBV5-4 to TRBJ2-1; 9 positions agree with TRBD2. The CDR3 has 15 amino acids. The J segment lost 8 bases and the V segment lost 6 bases, leaving 12 bases of the junction unmatched. Germline V gene lookup returns CDR1 SGHNT and CDR2 YYREEE (reference sequence). As DNA, the CDR3 is TGTGCCAGCACCTTCGGTAGTAGCGGGAGATATGAGCAGTTCTTC. This gives the protein CASTFGSSGRYEQFF.

The chain carries TRBV30 and TRBJ2-1; TRBD1 might be the D (5 bases). The CDR3 covers 15 residues. Per germline, CDR1 GTSNPN and CDR2 SVGIG (reference sequence). Trimming stripped 4 bases from V and 6 bases from J, with 19 bases between. The CDR3 here is CAWTRGSQGLNEQFF. DNA for the CDR3: TGTGCCTGGACCCGAGGTTCGCAGGGTCTCAATGAGCAGTTCTTC.

The V gene is TRBV5-1, the J gene TRBJ2-7; D is unresolved. V shed 0 bases and J shed 3 bases, with 13 bases lying between them. This CDR3 comprises 15 residues. Germline values: CDR1 SGHRS, CDR2 YFSETQ. As DNA, the CDR3 is TGCGCCAGCAGCTTGGTAGGCGCCCCCCTCTACGAGCAGTACTTC. Translating it yields CASSLVGAPLYEQYF. Drawing the rest from reference TRBV5-1 and TRBJ2-7, the complete variable domain is KAGVTQTPRYLIKTRGQQVTLSCSPISGHRSVSWYQQTPGQGLQFLFEYFSETQRNKGNFPGRFSGRQFSNSRSEMNVSTLELGDSALYLCASSLVGAPLYEQYFGPGTRLTVT.

V gene TRBV4-3 combines with J gene TRBJ2-2; 8 bases agree with TRBD2. The germline CDR1 and CDR2 sequences are LGHNA and YSLEER. The CDR3 extends over 17 amino acids. J lost 4 bases, V lost 0 bases, and 7 bases had no gene match. CDR3: CASSQDLREGRTGELFF. The CDR3 nucleotides are TGCGCCAGCAGCCAAGATCTACGGGAGGGTCGCACCGGGGAGCTGTTTTTT.

This rearrangement joins TRBV28 to TRBJ2-5; 8 bases map to TRBD1. With 3 bases clipped from V and 5 bases from J, the junction kept 8 bases outside the gene matches. The CDR3 consists of 15 residues. The germline V gene encodes CDR1 MDHEN and CDR2 SYDVKM. CDR3 sequence reads: CASSFIQGARETQYF. CDR3 coding DNA: TGTGCCAGCAGTTTCATCCAGGGGGCGCGGGAGACCCAGTACTTC. The full variable domain, with the rest looked up from reference TRBV28 and TRBJ2-5, is DVKVTQSSRYLVKRTGEKVFLECVQDMDHENMFWYRQDPGLGLRLIYFSYDVKMKEKGDIPEGYSVSREKKERFSLILESASTNQTSMYLCASSFIQGARETQYFGPGTRLLVL.

This CDR3 reads CASSQDRGRYNEQFF. The CDR3 DNA is TGCGCCAGCAGCCAAGACCGCGGACGGTACAATGAGCAGTTCTTC. The chain recombines TRBV4-3 with TRBJ2-1; D gene ambiguous. V was pared by 0 bases and J by 4 bases, with 10 bases between. In germline, CDR1 is LGHNA, CDR2 YSLEER. The CDR3 consists of 15 residues.

V and J are TRBV27 and TRBJ2-3; D ambiguous. The V gene's germline CDR1 is MNHEY and CDR2 SMNVEV (reference sequence). The CDR3 spans 15 residues. V gave up 4 bases and J gave up 2 bases, with 13 bases separating them. The chain's CDR3 is CASSSDGLDTDTQYF. The CDR3 nucleotides are TGTGCCAGCAGTTCCGACGGATTGGACACAGATACGCAGTATTTT.

This clone came up a few times. Other DNA sequences in the sample encode the same CDR3. This sequence joins TRBV7-9 and TRBJ2-3; D is unresolved. V gave up 5 bases and J gave up 4 bases, with 7 bases separating them. The CDR3 covers 12 residues. Germline V gene lookup returns CDR1 SEHNR and CDR2 FQNEAQ (reference sequence). CDR3 bases: TGTGCCAGCAGCCTCCTCGCAGATACGCAGTATTTT. Protein sequence: CASSLLADTQYF.

The table lists this clone with a few counts. The chain links TRBV5-1 to TRBJ2-3; D perhaps matches TRBD1 (5 bases). The CDR3 is 14 residues long. Germline V gene lookup returns CDR1 SGHRS and CDR2 YFSETQ. With 4 bases removed from V and 5 bases from J, the gap between germline ends came to 14 bases. Written as DNA, the CDR3 is TGCGCCAGCAGCCTGGGCAGGGCCGGAGATACGCAGTATTTT. It codes for CASSLGRAGDTQYF.

The J gene is TRBJ2-1, the V gene TRBV9; no reliable D call. The V gene's germline CDR1 is SGDLS and CDR2 YYNGEE. The ends were cut back, 4 bases at V and 2 bases at J, with 7 bases in the middle. The CDR3 spans 13 residues. Written as DNA, the CDR3 is TGTGCCAGCAGCTCGGGCCCCTACAATGAGCAGTTCTTC. Translating it yields CASSSGPYNEQFF.

The V gene is TRBV5-1, the J gene TRBJ2-3, with 11 bases aligning to TRBD2. The CDR3 covers 16 residues. Germline CDR1 is SGHRS and CDR2 is YFSETQ. V was pared by 3 bases and J by 5 bases, with 8 bases of the junction left unmatched. The CDR3 is CASSSRLAGPGDTQYF. CDR3 in DNA: TGCGCCAGCAGCTCTAGACTAGCGGGACCCGGAGATACGCAGTATTTT.

The rearrangement joins TRBV11-2 to TRBJ1-5, with 8 bases identical to TRBD1. The germline V gene encodes CDR1 SGHAT and CDR2 FQNNGV. The CDR3 runs 14 residues. V lost 1 base and J lost 6; bases outside the gene matches: 2. The CDR3 DNA follows: TGTGCCAGCAGCTTAGCAGGGGGCGGTCAGCCCCAGCATTTT. It is translated as CASSLAGGGQPQHF.

The CDR3, as DNA: TGCGCCAGCAGCCGGGGACTAGCGTTAACCTACGAGCAGTACTTC. Translation gives CASSRGLALTYEQYF. The chain couples TRBV5-1 to TRBJ2-7; TRBD2 matches at 10 bases. This CDR3 has 15 residues. The germline gives CDR1 SGHRS, CDR2 YFSETQ. J was trimmed by 2 bases and V by 4 bases; bases with no gene match: 6.

The rearrangement uses TRBV18 and TRBJ2-1, with 8 bases matching TRBD1. The CDR3 runs 16 residues. The germline CDR1 and CDR2 sequences are KGHSH and LQKENI. J gave up 4 bases and V 3 bases, and 8 bases lay outside the gene matches. CDR3 amino acids: CASSPGPGGLYNEQFF. The DNA of the CDR3 is TGTGCCAGCTCACCTGGGCCAGGGGGCCTTTACAATGAGCAGTTCTTC.

This clone was seen only a few times. The rearrangement uses TRBV29-1 and TRBJ2-7; D call uncertain. CDR1 and CDR2 from the germline V gene are SQVTM and ANQGSEA. The CDR3 is 11 residues long. The V and J ends lost 4 bases and 2 bases respectively, with 6 bases between them. The DNA for the CDR3 is TGCAGCGTTGTGGCAGCCTACGAGCAGTACTTC. Its protein is CSVVAAYEQYF.

This clone appeared a single time. The J gene is TRBJ2-1, the V gene TRBV6-5; 9 nucleotides agree with TRBD1. The V and J ends lost 5 bases and 6 bases, in that order; junction bases with no gene match: 5. Germline loops: CDR1 MNHEY, CDR2 SVGAGI. The CDR3 totals 14 residues. Here the CDR3 reads CASSEQGAVNEQFF. As DNA, the CDR3 is TGTGCCAGCAGTGAACAGGGGGCTGTCAATGAGCAGTTCTTC.